These 32 T cell receptor beta chains share one sample of origin, sequenced in a study of blood T cell repertoires in COVID-19 (dated by TCRdb to the early 2020s). Libraries came from the immunoSEQ multiplex PCR assay. TCRdb stores this immuneACCESS table with in-frame sequences only. Part of the clones is absent; in the studies checked, under half of the shortfall reflects unresolved V genes, and no reason is known for the rest. Counted in this sample were 61,000 or so clones; about 86% of them appeared once. The ten top clones hold approximately 18% of the sample. Specimen: peripheral blood. These receptors all come from a woman of 80 years or more with active COVID-19.

This clone was found once. This chain's CDR3 is CASSQLAGGRRSNEQFF. In DNA form, the CDR3 reads TGTGCCAGCAGCCAACTAGCGGGGGGGCGACGAAGCAATGAGCAGTTCTTC. The chain uses TRBV14 and TRBJ2-1, with 12 bases aligning to TRBD2. V shed 2 bases and J 6 bases; nucleotides not matched to a gene: 8. There are 17 residues in the CDR3. The germline CDR1 and CDR2 sequences are SGHDN and FVKESK.

The rearrangement uses TRBV4-2 and TRBJ2-3, with D unresolved. The CDR3 sequence is 14 residues long. The germline V gene encodes CDR1 LGHNA and CDR2 YNFKEQ. V dropped 4 bases and J dropped 6 bases, with 14 bases sitting between them. This CDR3 reads CASSPNPVRDTQYF. The CDR3, as DNA: TGTGCCAGCAGCCCGAACCCTGTGAGGGATACGCAGTATTTT.

This clone was counted once. The rearrangement joins TRBV6-5 to TRBJ1-2, with TRBD1 matching 7 bases. The CDR3 is 13 amino acids. The V segment lost 8 bases and the J segment 2 bases; nucleotides outside the gene matches: 5. CDR1 MNHEY and CDR2 SVGAGI come from the germline V gene. The CDR3 is CASQRDRNYGYTF. The DNA for the CDR3 is TGTGCCAGCCAAAGGGACAGAAACTATGGCTACACCTTC.

The rearrangement uses TRBV14 and TRBJ2-1, with a weak D call TRBD2 (5 bases). Per germline, CDR1 SGHDN and CDR2 FVKESK. Trimming pared 4 bases from V and 5 bases from J, leaving 9 bases between. The CDR3 is 13 residues long. This chain's CDR3 is CASSPRGNNEQFF. CDR3 nucleotide sequence: TGTGCCAGCAGCCCAAGAGGGAACAATGAGCAGTTCTTC.

The chain links TRBV20-1 to TRBJ1-2, with a weak D call TRBD1 (5 bases). V lost 3 bases and J 2 bases, leaving 10 bases between the germline ends. The CDR3 loop spans 13 amino acids. CDR1 and CDR2 from the germline V gene are DFQATT and SNEGSKA (reference sequence). CDR3 nucleotides: TGCAGTGCTAGTCATGACAGCAACTATGGCTACACCTTC. Translating it yields CSASHDSNYGYTF.

The V call is TRBV13, the J call TRBJ1-1; maybe TRBD1 (5 bases). The CDR3 is 16 residues long. V was cut by 5 bases and J by 0 bases, with 16 bases left in between. Germline CDR1 reads PRHDT; CDR2 reads FYEKMQ (reference sequence). This CDR3 is CASSPDTNNVNTEAFF. CDR3 nucleotide sequence: TGTGCCAGCAGCCCGGACACTAACAACGTGAACACTGAAGCTTTCTTT.

In its sample, this clone was seen a few times. The chain uses TRBV6-1 and TRBJ1-2; D is possibly TRBD1 (5 bases). Germline V gene sequence: CDR1 MNHNS, CDR2 SASEGT. Deletions cut 1 base from V and 8 bases from J, with 5 bases between. The CDR3 has 11 residues. DNA of the CDR3: TGTGCCAGCAGTGAAGAGGGGGGCTACACCTTC. Translating gives CASSEEGGYTF.

CDR3 residues: CASRPPGSSYEQYF. The CDR3 region has the DNA TGTGCCAGCAGGCCCCCCGGGTCCTCCTACGAGCAGTACTTC. The V call is TRBV28, the J call TRBJ2-7; D remains ambiguous. Germline V gene sequence: CDR1 MDHEN, CDR2 SYDVKM. Trimming stripped 6 bases from V and 0 bases from J, with 12 bases between. The CDR3 is made up of 14 amino acids. The entire variable domain, with the rest obtained from reference TRBV28 and TRBJ2-7, is as follows: DVKVTQSSRYLVKRTGEKVFLECVQDMDHENMFWYRQDPGLGLRLIYFSYDVKMKEKGDIPEGYSVSREKKERFSLILESASTNQTSMYLCASRPPGSSYEQYFGPGTRLTVT.

The V and J genes are TRBV10-3 and TRBJ1-5; the match to TRBD1 covers 8 bases. This CDR3 has 15 residues. J lost 7 bases, V lost 3 bases, and 8 bases had no gene match. CDR1 and CDR2 (germline): ENHRY, SYGVKD. CDR3 DNA: TGTGCCATCAGTGATCAAGACAGGGGAAGGCAGCCCCAGCATTTT. It yields the protein CAISDQDRGRQPQHF.

The rearrangement links TRBV19 to TRBJ2-3; a weak D match, TRBD2 (5 bases). Germline CDR1 and CDR2: LNHDA and SQIVND (reference sequence). The germline V and J ends were trimmed by 4 bases and 11 bases, with 13 bases remaining between them. The length of the CDR3 is 12 residues. The CDR3 bases are TGTGCCAGTAGTACCCGACTCGAGGGGCAGTATTTT. It codes for CASSTRLEGQYF.

This chain uses TRBV6-6 with TRBJ2-7; TRBD2 matches 9 bases. The CDR3 length is 15 residues. V lost 0 bases, J lost 3 bases, and 3 bases stayed unmatched. Germline CDR1 and CDR2: MNHNY and SVGAGI (reference sequence). The CDR3 DNA reads as TGTGCCAGCAGTTACTCTAGCGGGGGAGGCTACGAGCAGTACTTC. Translating gives CASSYSSGGGYEQYF.

The CDR3 nucleotides read TGTGCCAGCAGCTCGAATCGGGACAGGGTTGGCTACACCTTC. This encodes CASSSNRDRVGYTF. The chain recombines TRBV5-4 with TRBJ1-2; 9 nucleotides line up with TRBD1. CDR1 is SGHNT, CDR2 YYREEE, per germline (reference sequence). The CDR3 has 14 residues. V shed 3 bases and J 7 bases; nucleotides not matched to a gene: 7.

The J gene is TRBJ2-2, the V gene TRBV2; 7 positions agree with TRBD2. Unmatched junction bases numbered 8, after V lost 5 bases and J lost 5 bases. Germline CDR1 SNHLY, CDR2 FYNNEI. The CDR3 is 15 residues long. The CDR3 DNA sequence: TGTGCCAGCAGTCCCTCTGGGGGGGAAACCGGGGAGCTGTTTTTT. It translates to CASSPSGGETGELFF.

CDR3 residues: CASSLEAAAYSPLHF. CDR3 nucleotides: TGTGCCAGCAGCTTAGAAGCAGCGGCCTATTCACCCCTCCACTTT. This rearrangement joins TRBV7-2 to TRBJ1-6; D is ambiguous. The germline V gene encodes CDR1 SGHTA and CDR2 FQGNSA. The CDR3 sequence is 15 residues long. Trimming took off 1 base at V and 8 bases at J, with 12 bases between the two ends.

The chain uses TRBV24-1 and TRBJ2-7; TRBD1 agrees at 7 bases. Germline assignment: CDR1 KGHDR and CDR2 SFDVKD. V shed 4 bases and J 4 bases; nucleotides not matched to a gene: 0. The length of the CDR3 is 12 residues. The CDR3 is CATSDRGYEQYF. Written as DNA, the CDR3 is TGTGCCACCAGTGACAGGGGGTACGAGCAGTACTTC.

This rearrangement joins TRBV10-1 to TRBJ1-1; maybe TRBD1 (6 bases). From germline, CDR1 is WNHNN and CDR2 SYGVQD (reference sequence). CDR3 length: 15 amino acids. The V gene lost 0 bases and the J gene lost 0 bases, with 8 bases spanning the gap. The CDR3 loop is CASSESGQMNTEAFF. DNA of the CDR3: TGCGCCAGCAGTGAGTCGGGACAAATGAACACTGAAGCTTTCTTT.

V and J are TRBV24-1 and TRBJ1-1; TRBD1 matches at 8 bases. This CDR3 is built from 15 residues. The junction had 6 bases not matched to a gene; V was cut back by 2 bases and J by 5 bases. The germline V gene encodes CDR1 KGHDR and CDR2 SFDVKD. DNA for the CDR3: TGTGCCACCAGTGATTCCCGGACAGGGCAAACTGAAGCTTTCTTT. Protein sequence: CATSDSRTGQTEAFF.

In its sample, this clone was seen a few times. The chain uses TRBV5-1 and TRBJ1-1; D not certain. The CDR3 totals 14 residues. The V gene lost 3 bases and the J gene lost 3 bases, with 12 bases spanning the gap. CDR1 SGHRS and CDR2 YFSETQ come from the germline V gene. The CDR3 loop is CASSSRGGYTEAFF. The CDR3 DNA is TGCGCCAGCAGCTCCCGAGGCGGTTACACTGAAGCTTTCTTT.

The chain links TRBV12-3 or TRBV12-4 to TRBJ1-4; 7 positions agree with TRBD1. This CDR3 has 13 residues. With V trimmed by 6 bases and J by 5 bases, 3 bases remained unmatched. The CDR3 loop is CASRDRNNEKLFF. The CDR3, as DNA: TGTGCCAGCAGGGACAGGAACAATGAAAAACTGTTTTTT.

This rearrangement joins TRBV2 to TRBJ2-2; 7 positions match TRBD1. The CDR3 runs 15 residues. Germline CDR1 SNHLY, CDR2 FYNNEI. V shed 7 bases and J 1 base; nucleotides not matched to a gene: 6. CDR3 coding DNA: TGTGCCAGCACCATGGGGACAGTGAACACCGGGGAGCTGTTTTTT. Translated, it gives CASTMGTVNTGELFF.

The chain links TRBV11-1 to TRBJ1-1; TRBD1 is a possible D gene (5 bases). Germline lookup yields CDR1 SGHAT and CDR2 FQDESV (reference sequence). The CDR3 length is 14 residues. V shed 1 base and J shed 6 bases, with 12 bases lying between them. CDR3 sequence (DNA): TGTGCCAGCAGCTTAGTGGCATGGGGGGCTGAAGCTTTCTTT. Protein product: CASSLVAWGAEAFF.

This clone was detected once. The chain recombines TRBV9 with TRBJ2-3; D uncertain. V lost 4 bases and J 8 bases, leaving 14 bases between the germline ends. Germline CDR1 SGDLS, CDR2 YYNGEE. CDR3 length equals 13 residues. This CDR3 is CASSPQYFGTQYF. The CDR3 DNA sequence: TGTGCCAGCAGCCCCCAATACTTCGGTACGCAGTATTTT.

This clone was picked up a small number of times. V usage is TRBV9 and J usage is TRBJ1-1; D is perhaps TRBD1 (5 bases). CDR3 size: 14 residues. Trimming took 0 bases from V and 4 from J, leaving 10 bases between them. Germline CDR1 reads SGDLS; CDR2 reads YYNGEE. CDR3 in DNA: TGTGCCAGCAGCGTAGAGCCCGGGGGCACTGAAGCTTTCTTT. It is translated as CASSVEPGGTEAFF.

The table lists this clone with a few counts. One end of the junction fails to match germline, which may point to a read error. V gene TRBV9 combines with J gene TRBJ2-1, with a tentative D call TRBD2 (7 bases). CDR3 length: 15 residues. Germline-derived CDR1 and CDR2 are SGDLS and YYNGEE. CDR3 in amino acids: CASSVAGGFYDEQFF. CDR3 DNA sequence: TGTGCCAGCAGCGTAGCGGGGGGCTTCTACGATGAGCAGTTCTTC.

The rearrangement joins TRBV30 to TRBJ1-2, with D perhaps matching TRBD1 (5 bases). The V gene's germline CDR1 is GTSNPN and CDR2 SVGIG (reference sequence). The ends were cut back, 0 bases at V and 8 bases at J, with 16 bases in the middle. This CDR3 has 14 residues. In DNA, the CDR3 is TGTGCCTGGAGTGTACCACAGGAAGATGGAGGCTACACCTTC. Translating it yields CAWSVPQEDGGYTF.

The chain is built from TRBV7-2 and TRBJ2-1; 9 nucleotides match TRBD2. The V segment lost 6 bases and the J segment 8 bases; nucleotides outside the gene matches: 14. The CDR3 runs to 16 residues. CDR1 is SGHTA and CDR2 is FQGNSA in the germline V gene. The CDR3 bases are TGTGCCAGCAGAAAAGGCGGTAGCGGGGGTGGGGATGAGCAGTTCTTC. As protein: CASRKGGSGGGDEQFF.

The chain recombines TRBV29-1 with TRBJ2-3; 7 bases line up with TRBD2. In germline, CDR1 is SQVTM, CDR2 ANQGSEA. J was trimmed by 0 bases and V by 4 bases; bases with no gene match: 1. CDR3 length equals 13 residues. The CDR3 region is CSVVRGSTDTQYF. DNA of the CDR3: TGCAGCGTTGTGCGGGGGAGCACAGATACGCAGTATTTT.

This clone was observed once. CDR3 residues: CASSYGLGKSEQYF. The DNA for the CDR3 is TGTGCCAGCAGTTACGGTCTAGGTAAAAGCGAGCAGTACTTC. This chain connects TRBV6-5 to TRBJ2-7; unclear D gene. CDR1 and CDR2 from the germline V gene are MNHEY and SVGAGI. The CDR3 consists of 14 residues. The V end lost 2 bases, the J end lost 6 bases, and 14 bases lay between the germline ends.

This chain connects TRBV3-1 (or the pseudogene TRBV3-2) to TRBJ2-5; 8 bases are a match to TRBD2. Germline lookup yields CDR1 LGHDT and CDR2 YNNKEL (reference sequence). The V gene end was trimmed by 2 bases and the J gene end by 2 bases; junction bases not matched to a gene: 4. The CDR3 is 15 amino acids. CDR3 sequence: CASSQYERGQETQYF. The CDR3 nucleotides are TGTGCCAGCAGCCAATATGAGCGGGGGCAAGAGACCCAGTACTTC.

The rearrangement links TRBV28 to TRBJ2-2; 9 bases map to TRBD1. Germline values: CDR1 MDHEN, CDR2 SYDVKM. J gave up 4 bases and V 3 bases, and 9 bases lay outside the gene matches. The CDR3 has 17 residues. The CDR3 is CASSFTRTGVGTGELFF. The CDR3 DNA reads as TGTGCCAGCAGTTTTACACGGACAGGGGTGGGCACCGGGGAGCTGTTTTTT.

J is TRBJ2-3 and V is TRBV7-3; 7 bases agree with TRBD2. CDR3 length: 18 amino acids. Germline assignment: CDR1 SGHTA and CDR2 FQGTGA. The ends lost 5 bases at V and 0 bases at J; junction bases unmatched: 14. The CDR3 protein is CASSVNPPGLGSTDTQYF. Here the CDR3 DNA reads TGTGCCAGCAGCGTAAACCCCCCAGGACTAGGAAGCACAGATACGCAGTATTTT.

The chain has TRBV2 and TRBJ1-6; 10 bases fit TRBD1. V dropped 5 bases and J dropped 7; count of bases not matched to a gene: 11. The CDR3 totals 17 residues. Germline assignment: CDR1 SNHLY and CDR2 FYNNEI. CDR3 nucleotide sequence: TGTGCCAGCAGTTATCCTGACAGGGGGCGAAGGAATTCACCCCTCCACTTT. It encodes CASSYPDRGRRNSPLHF.